The present T cell receptor beta chain was sequenced within a study of response to subunit inactivated influenza vaccine. This clonotype appeared a few times. J was trimmed by 4 bases and V by 6 bases; bases with no gene match: 4. The CDR3 extends over 13 amino acids. The germline CDR1 and CDR2 sequences are MDHEN and SYDVKM. TCRdb called the RT-PCR reads again in MiXCR, with one record for every CDR3 protein. The table lists about 650,000 distinct CDR3 sequences, approximately 15% of them singletons, with roughly 12% in the top ten. The TCR was taken from a man aged 50-60 years who received an inactivated influenza vaccine. The chain employs TRBV28 and TRBJ2-5, with 8 bases that match TRBD1. Specimen: PBMCs from blood, collected 11 to 12 days after vaccination. The CDR3 sequence is CASRQGVRETQYF. Written as DNA, the CDR3 is TGTGCCAGCAGACAGGGGGTTCGAGAGACCCAGTACTTC.